The T cell receptor (beta chain) under discussion was sequenced for a study of Graves' ophthalmopathy and Graves' hyperthyroidism. Study-level background: Pretreatment peripheral blood was obtained at initial diagnosis.

Included hyperthyroidism patients were aged 18 to 65 and newly diagnosed (under 2 months' duration). Excluded were patients with other autoimmune diseases, uncontrolled infections, pregnancy or lactation. Someone took the PBMCs out of less than 11 ml of fresh peripheral blood. Amplification of TCR beta CDR3 regions used RNA transcripts. An opening RT-PCR round employed HTBI primers and preceded a second-round multiplex PCR. A single record per CDR3 protein comes from TCRdb applying MiXCR to the multiplex PCR reads. Of around 26,000 distinct CDR3 sequences listed, about 50% were seen once; the top ten hold roughly 6.5%. Trimming cost V 6 bases and J 3 bases; bases outside gene matches: 8. From germline, CDR1 is DFQATT and CDR2 SNEGSKA (reference sequence). The CDR3 length is 13 residues. This clonotype qualifies as medium-sized.

The chain employs TRBV20-1 and TRBJ2-7, with 7 bases aligning to TRBD1. Sample: peripheral blood. The TCR was taken from an adult woman with stable Graves' hyperthyroidism. CDR3 region: CSAPSYRGYEQYF. The DNA of the CDR3 is TGCAGTGCCCCCTCTTACAGGGGCTACGAGCAGTACTTC.